This TCR beta chain emerged from a study of shared clonotypes between healthy human individuals. Germline V gene lookup returns CDR1 MNHEY and CDR2 SVGAGI. The CDR3 has 15 amino acids. The V gene end was trimmed by 9 bases and the J gene end by 4 bases; junction bases not matched to a gene: 9. General study findings and limits: On the whole, naive subsets had larger estimated richness than memory subsets had. For sorted subsets, rarefaction showed incomplete sequencing despite large depth.

Of note for this clone: What it binds is not known.

TCRdb keeps only in-frame clones here, not all; method: immunoSEQ multiplex PCR. The profile shows about 2,500,000 clones, around nine tenths of them singletons. The TCR comes from a man aged 18-30 years in good health. This chain uses TRBV6-5 with TRBJ1-6; 7 bases match TRBD1. The sample was naive CD4+ T cells sorted from blood. Subset described: CD45RA+ positively selected. This CDR3 reads CASRTGEFYNSPLHF. CDR3 in DNA: TGTGCCAGTAGGACAGGAGAGTTTTATAATTCACCCCTCCACTTT.